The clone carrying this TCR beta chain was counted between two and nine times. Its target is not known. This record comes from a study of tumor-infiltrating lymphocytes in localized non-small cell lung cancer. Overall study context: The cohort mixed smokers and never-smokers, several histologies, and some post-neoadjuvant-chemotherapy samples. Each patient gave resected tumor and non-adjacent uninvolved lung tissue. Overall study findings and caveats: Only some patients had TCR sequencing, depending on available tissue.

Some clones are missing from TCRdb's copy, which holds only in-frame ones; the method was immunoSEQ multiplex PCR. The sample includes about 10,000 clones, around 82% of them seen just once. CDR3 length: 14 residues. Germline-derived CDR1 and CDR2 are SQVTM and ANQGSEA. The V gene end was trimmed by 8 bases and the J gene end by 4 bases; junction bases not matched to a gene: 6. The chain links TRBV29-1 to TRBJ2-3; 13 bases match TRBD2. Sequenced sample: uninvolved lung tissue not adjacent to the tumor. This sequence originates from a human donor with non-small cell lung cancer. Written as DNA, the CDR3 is TGCAGCCATACTAGCGGGAGGGCCTCAGATACGCAGTATTTT. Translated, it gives CSHTSGRASDTQYF.